The clone carrying this TCR beta chain was seen ten or more times. The germline gives CDR1 MDHEN, CDR2 SYDVKM. The CDR3 is 14 residues long. V dropped 3 bases and J dropped 3 bases, with 9 bases sitting between them. TCRdb called the reads again in MiXCR, with one record for every CDR3 protein. This sample has under 250,000 distinct CDR3 sequences; around 30% occur once, and the top ten carry less than 8.5%. This specimen comes from a study of kidney transplant recipient with SARS-CoV-2 infection. This sequence joins TRBV28 and TRBJ2-1; possibly TRBD1 for D (5 bases). This material consisted of a blood sample, taken at baseline and on day 111 from a kidney transplant recipient. The sequence derives from a male patient younger than 45 who had COVID-19 and was a kidney transplant recipient. Some of the T cells may derive from the graft donor. The CDR3 is CASSFFDSYNEQFF. The CDR3, as DNA: TGTGCCAGCAGTTTTTTTGACAGCTACAATGAGCAGTTCTTC.